These 15 T cell receptor beta chains came from one sample sequenced in a study of vaccination effects on CD4 cells after COVID-19. Their antigens remain unidentified. Sequencing used immunoSEQ multiplex PCR; TCRdb keeps in-frame clones, though not all of them. The repertoire holds tens of thousands of clones, with roughly 72% as singletons. Antigen-specific CD4+ T cells were expanded with viral peptide pools in the ViraFEST assay before sequencing. A roughly 10-day culture period preceded the isolation of CD4+ T cells. Participants each got two BNT162b2 or mRNA-1273 vaccine doses. Material: CD4+ T cells from PBMCs cultured with HCoV-229E spike peptides, obtained after COVID-19 vaccination. All receptors come from a human donor who received a COVID-19 vaccine.

The chain joins TRBV12-3 or TRBV12-4 to TRBJ1-2; D is unclear. The CDR3 consists of 12 residues. V was cut by 10 bases and J by 3 bases, with 12 bases left in between. The CDR3 coding sequence is TGTGCCACAACCAGGTCCGACTATGGCTACACCTTC. The encoded protein is CATTRSDYGYTF.

This clone was detected a few times. The rearrangement links TRBV3-1 (or the pseudogene TRBV3-2) to TRBJ2-3, with no clear D. This CDR3 has 13 residues. V shed 4 bases and J shed 6 bases, with 11 bases lying between them. Germline values: CDR1 LGHDT, CDR2 YNNKEL (reference sequence). The CDR3 sequence: CASSPNLGDTQYF. Here the CDR3 DNA reads TGTGCCAGCAGCCCCAACTTAGGGGATACGCAGTATTTT.

This clone came up a few times. V and J are TRBV3-1 (or the pseudogene TRBV3-2) and TRBJ1-4; D is ambiguous. V was cut by 0 bases and J by 11 bases, with 10 bases left in between. Per germline, CDR1 LGHDT and CDR2 YNNKEL (reference sequence). The CDR3 has 13 amino acids. Here the CDR3 reads CASSQEGTRKLFF. In DNA form, the CDR3 reads TGTGCCAGCAGCCAAGAGGGAACGAGGAAACTGTTTTTT.

The chain joins TRBV5-4 to TRBJ2-5, with D perhaps TRBD1 (6 bases). The germline CDR1 and CDR2 sequences are SGHNT and YYREEE (reference sequence). This CDR3 has 15 amino acids. V lost 3 bases to trimming and J lost 2 bases, with 14 bases between them. DNA for the CDR3: TGTGCCAGCAGCTCGTTCCGGGACACGCAAGAGACCCAGTACTTC. Encoded protein: CASSSFRDTQETQYF.

This clone showed up just once. This chain uses TRBV6-1 with TRBJ1-2; D is possibly TRBD1 (6 bases). Trimming pared 5 bases from V and 4 bases from J, leaving 11 bases between. Per germline, CDR1 MNHNS and CDR2 SASEGT. The CDR3 extends over 13 amino acids. The CDR3 nucleotides are TGTGCCAGCAGTAACAGGGCCGGCTATGGCTACACCTTC. Its translation is CASSNRAGYGYTF.

The V and J genes are TRBV4-3 and TRBJ1-3; TRBD1 aligns across 7 bases. CDR3 length equals 14 residues. Looked up from germline, CDR1 is LGHNA and CDR2 is YSLEER. V shed 6 bases and J 4 bases; nucleotides not matched to a gene: 6. The CDR3 spells CASSLDRNGNTIYF. The CDR3 DNA reads TGCGCCAGCAGTTTGGACAGGAACGGAAACACCATATATTTT.

The chain uses TRBV28 and TRBJ2-5, with 16 bases identical to TRBD2. The CDR3 has 19 residues. Germline CDR1 MDHEN, CDR2 SYDVKM. The J segment lost 4 bases and the V segment lost 6 bases, leaving 14 bases of the junction unmatched. CDR3 sequence: CASRIQGGTSGGARETQYF. Written as DNA, the CDR3 is TGTGCCAGCAGGATTCAAGGAGGGACTAGCGGGGGGGCGCGAGAGACCCAGTACTTC.

There are a few counts of this clone. This chain's CDR3 is CASSITSGGSQETQYF. DNA of the CDR3: TGTGCCAGTAGTATCACAAGCGGGGGGAGTCAAGAGACCCAGTACTTC. The genes are TRBV19 and TRBJ2-5; TRBD2 agrees at 9 bases. Trimming at V came to 3 bases and at J to 2 bases, leaving 7 bases not matched to a gene. This CDR3 spans 16 amino acids. In germline, CDR1 is LNHDA, CDR2 SQIVND (reference sequence).

V is TRBV5-1 and J is TRBJ2-2; TRBD1 matches at 7 bases. Germline CDR1 SGHRS, CDR2 YFSETQ. The CDR3 loop spans 15 amino acids. With V trimmed by 0 bases and J by 3 bases, 2 bases remained unmatched. The CDR3 sequence is CASSLDRGDTGELFF. CDR3 nucleotide sequence: TGCGCCAGCAGCTTGGACAGGGGTGACACCGGGGAGCTGTTTTTT.

The rearrangement links TRBV24-1 to TRBJ2-7; D gene ambiguous. V dropped 9 bases and J dropped 1 base, with 12 bases sitting between them. From germline, CDR1 is KGHDR and CDR2 SFDVKD. The CDR3 totals 13 residues. The CDR3 is CATRGDLSYEQYV. CDR3 coding DNA: TGTGCCACCCGAGGAGACCTATCCTACGAGCAGTACGTC.

The chain combines TRBV6-5 with TRBJ1-2; 7 bases map to TRBD1. The CDR3 is made up of 13 amino acids. Trimming took 6 bases from V and 4 from J; bases not matched to a gene: 5. Germline CDR1 and CDR2: MNHEY and SVGAGI. In nucleotides, the CDR3 is TGTGCCAGCAGAGCCGGGACAGCCTATGGCTACACCTTC. Its protein product is CASRAGTAYGYTF.

The rearrangement joins TRBV28 to TRBJ1-2; D perhaps matches TRBD1 (5 bases). There are 12 residues in the CDR3. Germline assignment: CDR1 MDHEN and CDR2 SYDVKM. Trimming took 5 bases from V and 5 from J, leaving 9 bases between them. DNA of the CDR3: TGTGCCAGCAGTCTCAGGGTTTATGGCTACACCTTC. Its translation is CASSLRVYGYTF.

The chain carries TRBV2 and TRBJ2-5; D possibly corresponds to TRBD2 (6 bases). Germline CDR1 is SNHLY and CDR2 is FYNNEI. The germline V and J ends were trimmed by 8 bases and 3 bases, with 13 bases remaining between them. The CDR3 totals 13 residues. CDR3 amino acids: CASSRDFKETQYF. CDR3 DNA: TGTGCCAGCTCCCGGGACTTTAAAGAGACCCAGTACTTC.

V usage is TRBV5-1 and J usage is TRBJ2-2; 7 nucleotides agree with TRBD1. The CDR3 has 15 amino acids. With V trimmed by 0 bases and J by 6 bases, 5 bases remained unmatched. Germline CDR1 reads SGHRS; CDR2 reads YFSETQ. CDR3 sequence reads: CASSLDTQGSGELFF. For the CDR3, the DNA is TGCGCCAGCAGCTTGGATACACAGGGGTCCGGGGAGCTGTTTTTT. The full variable domain, rest sourced from reference TRBV5-1 and TRBJ2-2, is KAGVTQTPRYLIKTRGQQVTLSCSPISGHRSVSWYQQTPGQGLQFLFEYFSETQRNKGNFPGRFSGRQFSNSRSEMNVSTLELGDSALYLCASSLDTQGSGELFFGEGSRLTVL.

This chain uses TRBV6-1 with TRBJ2-7; 9 bases fit TRBD1. The junction had 5 bases not matched to a gene; V was cut back by 1 base and J by 4 bases. The CDR3 runs to 15 residues. Germline lookup yields CDR1 MNHNS and CDR2 SASEGT. The CDR3 DNA follows: TGTGCCAGCAGTGAAGGCGGGACAGGGACATACGAGCAGTACGTC. It translates to CASSEGGTGTYEQYV.